This T cell receptor (beta chain) was identified during a study of blood T cell repertoires in COVID-19. About the study: Sample material is recorded as cDNA or gDNA derived from T cells, B-cell-depleted T cells, or PBMCs.

The method was immunoSEQ multiplex PCR; TCRdb's version includes in-frame clones alone and lacks a portion of them. This sample has about 230,000 clones, with 65% to 90% found just once. Germline assignment: CDR1 MDHEN and CDR2 SYDVKM. CDR3 length: 14 amino acids. V lost 3 bases, J lost 2 bases, and 11 bases lay in between. This rearrangement joins TRBV28 to TRBJ2-7; possible D gene TRBD1, 6 bases. Sequencing was done on a sample of peripheral blood. The source is a woman aged 50 to 60 with acute or convalescent COVID-19. For the CDR3, the DNA is TGTGCCAGCAGTTTTTTTGGACAGACCTACGAGCAGTACTTC. Residues: CASSFFGQTYEQYF.